This T cell receptor beta chain is from a study of CD8+ T cells in alopecia areata. CDR1 is PRHDT, CDR2 FYEKMQ, per germline (reference sequence). Between the trimmed V and J ends, which lost 6 bases and 0 bases, there was a span of 5 bases. This CDR3 region has 13 residues. Following RNA extraction, reverse transcription yielded cDNA that acted as the sequencing template. Assay: immunoSEQ multiplex PCR; the TCRdb copy retains only in-frame clones and omits some. The sample carries some 80,000 clones, around two thirds recorded once. Treatment specified: oral pan-JAK inhibitor, 5-10 mg twice daily. The sequence derives from a human donor with alopecia areata. This chain links TRBV13 with TRBJ2-2; D is unclear. This specimen was CD8+ T cells sorted from blood, taken at week 24, from a patient treated with tofacitinib. CDR3 amino acids: CASRPTNTGELFF. CDR3 bases: TGTGCCAGCAGACCCACGAACACCGGGGAGCTGTTTTTT. Variable domain in full (rest from reference TRBV13 and TRBJ2-2): AAGVIQSPRHLIKEKRETATLKCYPIPRHDTVYWYQQGPGQDPQFLISFYEKMQSDKGSIPDRFSAQQFSDYHSELNMSSLELGDSALYFCASRPTNTGELFFGEGSRLTVL.